The 4 T cell receptor beta chains presented below share a single source sample, sequenced in a study of radiation and T cells in renal cell carcinoma. Profiled with immunoSEQ multiplex PCR; TCRdb holds only in-frame clones, not every one. The profile shows just under 150,000 clones, around nine tenths of them singletons. The time point is: blood 4 weeks post-SBRT, at nephrectomy. The sample's treatment: 15 Gy SBRT to primary tumor, nephrectomy 4 weeks later. The starting material was blood, obtained from a patient whose treatment included radiotherapy and nephrectomy. These receptors were collected from a woman in her forties or fifties with renal cell carcinoma.

V and J are TRBV7-2 and TRBJ1-1; 7 bases agree with TRBD1. The CDR3 has 15 residues. CDR1 SGHTA and CDR2 FQGNSA come from the germline V gene. After removal of 4 bases from V and 3 bases from J, the junction contained 8 bases not matched to a gene. The CDR3 protein is CASSSNRGLHTEAFF. CDR3 nucleotides: TGTGCCAGCAGCTCGAATAGGGGGCTGCACACTGAAGCTTTCTTT. Drawing the rest from reference TRBV7-2 and TRBJ1-1, the complete variable domain is GAGVSQSPSNKVTEKGKDVELRCDPISGHTALYWYRQSLGQGLEFLIYFQGNSAPDKSGLPSDRFSAERTGGSVSTLTIQRTQQEDSAVYLCASSSNRGLHTEAFFGQGTRLTVV.

This clone has a single count. The sample holds other DNA sequences that translate to the same CDR3. The chain recombines TRBV7-9 with TRBJ1-2, with D unresolved. This CDR3 spans 12 amino acids. Germline CDR1 is SEHNR and CDR2 is FQNEAQ (reference sequence). V gave up 1 base and J gave up 4 bases, with 4 bases separating them. The CDR3 region is CASSLDGYGYTF. CDR3 in DNA: TGTGCCAGCAGCTTAGACGGCTATGGCTACACCTTC.

The V and J genes are TRBV19 and TRBJ2-3; TRBD2 matches 8 bases. The CDR3 is 13 residues long. Unmatched junction bases numbered 6, after V lost 3 bases and J lost 10 bases. Germline CDR1 reads LNHDA; CDR2 reads SQIVND (reference sequence). The CDR3 DNA reads TGTGCCAGTAGTATTGAGGGACTAGGACCGCAGTATTTT. It encodes CASSIEGLGPQYF.

The rearrangement joins TRBV30 to TRBJ2-5; 8 nucleotides agree with TRBD1. The DNA end is more similar to TRBJ2-7, so the J call may be wrong. Germline CDR1 and CDR2: GTSNPN and SVGIG (reference sequence). CDR3 size: 15 residues. CDR3 in amino acids: CAWSVRDRWTYEQYF. CDR3 coding DNA: TGTGCCTGGAGTGTACGGGACAGGTGGACCTACGAGCAGTACTTC.